The TCR beta chain described here comes from a study of T cells in Graves' hyperthyroidism and ophthalmopathy. Using RNA transcripts as the source, TCR beta CDR3 regions were amplified. The TCR CDR3 first-round RT-PCR relied on the HTBI primer set. Each CDR3 protein is one row after TCRdb ran MiXCR on the multiplex PCR reads. The sample contains hundreds of thousands of distinct CDR3 sequences, 19% of which appear only once. Diagnostic decisions used clinical symptoms, serum thyroxine and TRAb, thyroid ultrasound and orbital computed tomography. This clonotype was counted ten times or more. V lost 5 bases, J lost 7 bases, and 8 bases stayed unmatched. This CDR3 has 15 residues.

Sequenced material: blood. The receptor's source is a woman aged 18-29 years with Graves' hyperthyroidism. The gene calls are TRBV12-3 or TRBV12-4 and TRBJ1-5; TRBD1 agrees at 10 bases. CDR3 nucleotides: TGTGCCAGCAGTCCCAGACAGGGGGCGAGGCAGCCCCAGCATTTT. Its translation is CASSPRQGARQPQHF.